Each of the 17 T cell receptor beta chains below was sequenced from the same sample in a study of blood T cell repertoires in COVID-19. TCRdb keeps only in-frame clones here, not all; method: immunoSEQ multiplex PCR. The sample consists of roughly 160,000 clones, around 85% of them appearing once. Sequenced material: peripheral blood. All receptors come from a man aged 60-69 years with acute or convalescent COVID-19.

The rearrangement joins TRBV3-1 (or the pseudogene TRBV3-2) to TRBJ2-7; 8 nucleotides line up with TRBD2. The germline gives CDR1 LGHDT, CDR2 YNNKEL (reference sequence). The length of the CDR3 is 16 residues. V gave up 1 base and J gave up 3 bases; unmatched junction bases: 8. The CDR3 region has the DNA TGTGCCAGCAGCCAAGGGGTTAGCGGGGACCTCTACGAGCAGTACTTC. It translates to CASSQGVSGDLYEQYF.

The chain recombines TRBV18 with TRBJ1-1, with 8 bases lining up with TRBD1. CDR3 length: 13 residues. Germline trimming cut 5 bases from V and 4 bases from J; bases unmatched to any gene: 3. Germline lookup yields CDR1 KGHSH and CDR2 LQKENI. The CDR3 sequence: CASSTTGGTEAFF. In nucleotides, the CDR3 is TGTGCCAGCTCAACAACAGGGGGCACTGAAGCTTTCTTT. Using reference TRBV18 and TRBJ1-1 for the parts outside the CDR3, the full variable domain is NAGVMQNPRHLVRRRGQEARLRCSPMKGHSHVYWYRQLPEEGLKFMVYLQKENIIDESGMPKERFSAEFPKEGPSILRIQQVVRGDSAAYFCASSTTGGTEAFFGQGTRLTVV.

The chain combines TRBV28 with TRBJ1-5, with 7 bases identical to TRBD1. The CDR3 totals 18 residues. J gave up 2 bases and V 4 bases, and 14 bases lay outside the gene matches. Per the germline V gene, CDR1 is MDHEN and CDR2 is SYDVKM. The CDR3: CASSSPRTGLGGNQPQHF. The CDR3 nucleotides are TGTGCCAGCAGTTCCCCCCGGACAGGTCTTGGGGGCAATCAGCCCCAGCATTTT.

The CDR3, as DNA: TGCGCCAGCAGCTTGGCGCTAGCAGCCTACAATGAGCAGTTCTTC. This codes for CASSLALAAYNEQFF. This chain joins TRBV5-1 and TRBJ2-1, with D possibly being TRBD2 (5 bases). This CDR3 is 15 amino acids long. CDR1 is SGHRS, CDR2 YFSETQ, per germline. Deletions cut 0 bases from V and 2 bases from J, with 9 bases between.

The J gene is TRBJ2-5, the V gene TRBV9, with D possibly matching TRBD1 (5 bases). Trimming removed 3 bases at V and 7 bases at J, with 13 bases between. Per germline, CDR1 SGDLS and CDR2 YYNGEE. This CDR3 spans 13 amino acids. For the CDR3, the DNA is TGTGCCAGCAGCGGCCAAGGGCAGGGGACCCAGTACTTC. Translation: CASSGQGQGTQYF.

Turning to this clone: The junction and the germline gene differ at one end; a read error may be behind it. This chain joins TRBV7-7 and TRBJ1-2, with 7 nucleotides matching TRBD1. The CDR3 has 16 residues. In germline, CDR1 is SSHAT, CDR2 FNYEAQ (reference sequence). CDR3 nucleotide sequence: TGTGCTAGCAGGGCCGACAGGGCAGGAATGAACTATGGCTACACCTTC. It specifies CASRADRAGMNYGYTF.

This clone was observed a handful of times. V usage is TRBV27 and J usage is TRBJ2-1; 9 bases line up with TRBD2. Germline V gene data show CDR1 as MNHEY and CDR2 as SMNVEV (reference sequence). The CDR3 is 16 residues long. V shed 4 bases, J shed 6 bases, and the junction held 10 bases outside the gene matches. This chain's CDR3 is CASSWAGGLARNEQFF. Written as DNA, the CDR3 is TGTGCCAGCAGTTGGGCGGGAGGGTTAGCCCGCAATGAGCAGTTCTTC.

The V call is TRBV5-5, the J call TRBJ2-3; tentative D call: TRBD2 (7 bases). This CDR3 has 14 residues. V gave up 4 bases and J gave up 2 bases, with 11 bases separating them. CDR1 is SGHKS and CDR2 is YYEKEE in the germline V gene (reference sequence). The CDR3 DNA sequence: TGTGCCAGCAGCATACGGGGGGCCACAGATACGCAGTATTTT. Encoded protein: CASSIRGATDTQYF. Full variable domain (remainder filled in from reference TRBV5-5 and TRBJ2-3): DAGVTQSPTHLIKTRGQQVTLRCSPISGHKSVSWYQQVLGQGPQFIFQYYEKEERGRGNFPDRFSARQFPNYSSELNVNALLLGDSALYLCASSIRGATDTQYFGPGTRLTVL.

The CDR3 DNA follows: TGCGCCAGCAGCTTTGGTAATGGGGGACTCTATGGCTACACCTTC. Amino acids: CASSFGNGGLYGYTF. The chain is built from TRBV5-1 and TRBJ1-2; a possible D gene is TRBD1 (5 bases). Germline V gene lookup returns CDR1 SGHRS and CDR2 YFSETQ. Trimming stripped 2 bases from V and 4 bases from J, with 15 bases between. This CDR3 has 15 residues.

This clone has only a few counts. CDR3 nucleotides: TGTGCCAGCAGTGAAAACACACCTAATCAGCCCCAGCATTTT. Protein: CASSENTPNQPQHF. The chain links TRBV2 to TRBJ1-5, with D unresolved. Deletions cut 2 bases from V and 4 bases from J, with 9 bases between. CDR3 size: 14 residues. Germline V gene data show CDR1 as SNHLY and CDR2 as FYNNEI.

The CDR3 loop is CASSLTDRGNTEAFF. CDR3 DNA sequence: TGCGCCAGCAGCTTGACGGACAGGGGAAACACTGAAGCTTTCTTT. The chain joins TRBV5-1 to TRBJ1-1; 9 nucleotides align to TRBD1. In germline, CDR1 is SGHRS, CDR2 YFSETQ. V shed 1 base and J 2 bases; nucleotides not matched to a gene: 3. The CDR3 is 15 residues long.

The CDR3 DNA reads as TGCAGCGTCCCCCACCGGACAGGGATGGAGACCCAGTACTTC. It codes for CSVPHRTGMETQYF. V gene TRBV29-1 combines with J gene TRBJ2-5, with TRBD1 matching over 8 bases. The length of the CDR3 is 14 residues. Per germline, CDR1 SQVTM and CDR2 ANQGSEA. With 6 bases clipped from V and 5 bases from J, the junction kept 11 bases outside the gene matches.

CDR3 coding DNA: TGTGCCAGCAGTTACTGGGGGCTGGGGGATACGCAGTATTTT. This codes for CASSYWGLGDTQYF. J is TRBJ2-3 and V is TRBV6-5; maybe TRBD1 (6 bases). The CDR3 has 14 residues. The V gene lost 1 base and the J gene lost 6 bases, with 11 bases spanning the gap. Germline loops: CDR1 MNHEY, CDR2 SVGAGI.

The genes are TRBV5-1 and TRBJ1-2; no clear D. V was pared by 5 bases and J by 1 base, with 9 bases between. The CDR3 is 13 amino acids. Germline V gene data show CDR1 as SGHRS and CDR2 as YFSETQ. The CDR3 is CASRRDVNYGYTF. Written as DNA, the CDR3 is TGCGCCAGCAGGAGGGATGTTAACTATGGCTACACCTTC.

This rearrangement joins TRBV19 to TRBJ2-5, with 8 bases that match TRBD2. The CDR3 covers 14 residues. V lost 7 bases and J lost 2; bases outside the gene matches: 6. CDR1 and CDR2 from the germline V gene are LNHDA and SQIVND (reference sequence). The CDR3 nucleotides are TGTGCCAGTAAACCTAGCGGGTTGCAAGAGACCCAGTACTTC. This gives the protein CASKPSGLQETQYF.

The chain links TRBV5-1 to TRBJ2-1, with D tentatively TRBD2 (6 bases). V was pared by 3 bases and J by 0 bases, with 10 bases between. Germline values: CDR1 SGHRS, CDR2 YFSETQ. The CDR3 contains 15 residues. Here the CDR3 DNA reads TGCGCCAGCAGCTGGGAGGTCGGCTCCTACAATGAGCAGTTCTTC. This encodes CASSWEVGSYNEQFF.

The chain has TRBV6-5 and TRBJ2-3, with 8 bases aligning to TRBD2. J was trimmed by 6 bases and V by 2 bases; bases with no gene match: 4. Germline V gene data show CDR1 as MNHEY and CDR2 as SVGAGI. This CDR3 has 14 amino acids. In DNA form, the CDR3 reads TGTGCCAGCAGTTACGCGGGCGGGAGGGATACGCAGTATTTT. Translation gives CASSYAGGRDTQYF.